This T cell receptor beta chain was obtained from a study of T-cell memory formation after mild COVID-19. The wider study: Clusters of TCRs were largely donor specific.

The CDR3 extends over 18 amino acids. Trimming removed 0 bases from V and 4 bases from J; junction bases left unmatched: 7. Germline V lookup: CDR1 LNHNV, CDR2 YYDKDF (reference sequence). 5'RACE, which relied on constant-segment primers, yielded TCR alpha and TCR beta cDNA libraries carrying sample barcodes and UMIs. TCRdb itself ran the 5' RACE reads through MiXCR, one entry per CDR3 protein. Among fewer than 450,000 distinct CDR3 sequences listed, around 21% were seen once. On this clonotype itself: The target antigen is unknown.

Regarding the study as a whole: A second wave expanding day 15 to 37 was CD4+-biased; contracting clones were balanced.

Sequences were obtained from PBMCs or a T cell subset sorted from them (not recorded which). The chain is built from TRBV15 and TRBJ2-5, with 14 bases lining up with TRBD2. The sequence was collected from an adult woman who had mild COVID-19 (a few samples of this study predate the infection). Cell type and time point are not known. The CDR3 sequence: CATSRDRIGLAGGETQYF. The CDR3 region has the DNA TGTGCCACCAGCAGAGATCGGATCGGACTAGCGGGAGGAGAGACCCAGTACTTC.